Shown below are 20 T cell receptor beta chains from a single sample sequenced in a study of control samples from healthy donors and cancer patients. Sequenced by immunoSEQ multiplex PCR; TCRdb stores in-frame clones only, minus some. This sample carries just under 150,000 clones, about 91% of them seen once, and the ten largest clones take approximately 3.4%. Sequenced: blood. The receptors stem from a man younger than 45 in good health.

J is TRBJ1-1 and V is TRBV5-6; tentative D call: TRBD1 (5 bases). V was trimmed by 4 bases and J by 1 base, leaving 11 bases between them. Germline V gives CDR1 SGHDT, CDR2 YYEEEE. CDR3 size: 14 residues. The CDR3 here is CASSNVQGNTEAFF. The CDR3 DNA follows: TGTGCCAGCAGCAACGTCCAGGGGAACACTGAAGCTTTCTTT.

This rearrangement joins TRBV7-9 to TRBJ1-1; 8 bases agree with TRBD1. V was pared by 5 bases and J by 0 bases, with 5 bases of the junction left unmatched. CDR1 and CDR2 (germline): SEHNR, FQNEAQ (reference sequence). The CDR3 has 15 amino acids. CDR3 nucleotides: TGTGCCAGCAGCCCGTCGGACAGGGTGAACACTGAAGCTTTCTTT. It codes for CASSPSDRVNTEAFF.

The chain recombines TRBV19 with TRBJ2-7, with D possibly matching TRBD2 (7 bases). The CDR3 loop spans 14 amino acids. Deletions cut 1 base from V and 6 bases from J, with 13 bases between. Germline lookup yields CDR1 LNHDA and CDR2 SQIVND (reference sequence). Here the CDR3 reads CASSIVPGGAEQYF. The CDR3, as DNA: TGTGCCAGTAGTATAGTGCCGGGGGGCGCCGAGCAGTACTTC.

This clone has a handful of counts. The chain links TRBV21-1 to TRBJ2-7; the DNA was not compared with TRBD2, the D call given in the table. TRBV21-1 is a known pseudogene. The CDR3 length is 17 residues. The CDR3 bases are TGTGCCAGCAGCAAAATCCTAGCGGGGGGGCATCGGTACGAGCAGTACTTC. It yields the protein CASSKILAGGHRYEQYF.

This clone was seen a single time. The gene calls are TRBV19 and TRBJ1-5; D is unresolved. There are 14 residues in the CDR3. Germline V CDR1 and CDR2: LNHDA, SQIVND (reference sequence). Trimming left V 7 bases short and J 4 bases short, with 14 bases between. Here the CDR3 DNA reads TGTGCCAGTACCAATAGGGATACAAATCAGCCCCAGCATTTT. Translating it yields CASTNRDTNQPQHF.

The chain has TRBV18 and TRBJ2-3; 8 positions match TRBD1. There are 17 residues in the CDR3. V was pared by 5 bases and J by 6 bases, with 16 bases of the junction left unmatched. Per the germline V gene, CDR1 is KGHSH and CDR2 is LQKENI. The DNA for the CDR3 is TGTGCCAGCTCATTATTCCGGACAGGGCCCGTTATCGATACGCAGTATTTT. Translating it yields CASSLFRTGPVIDTQYF.

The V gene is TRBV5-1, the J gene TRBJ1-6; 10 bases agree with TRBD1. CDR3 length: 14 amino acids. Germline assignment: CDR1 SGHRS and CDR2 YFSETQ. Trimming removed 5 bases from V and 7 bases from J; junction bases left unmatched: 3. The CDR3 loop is CASRRDRGNSPLHF. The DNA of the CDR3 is TGCGCCAGCAGGCGGGACAGGGGAAATTCACCCCTCCACTTT.

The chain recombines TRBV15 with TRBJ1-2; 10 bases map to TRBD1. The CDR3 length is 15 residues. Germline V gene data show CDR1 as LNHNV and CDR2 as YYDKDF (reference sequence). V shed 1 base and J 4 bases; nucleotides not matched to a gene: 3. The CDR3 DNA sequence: TGTGCCACCAGCAGAGGTGGGACAGGGGTCTATGGCTACACCTTC. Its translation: CATSRGGTGVYGYTF.

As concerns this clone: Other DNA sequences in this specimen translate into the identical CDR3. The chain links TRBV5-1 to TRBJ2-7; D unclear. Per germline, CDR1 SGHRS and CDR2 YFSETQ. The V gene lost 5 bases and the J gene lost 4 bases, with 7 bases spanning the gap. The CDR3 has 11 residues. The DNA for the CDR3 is TGCGCCAGCAGGGCTTCATACGAGCAGTACTTC. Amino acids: CASRASYEQYF.

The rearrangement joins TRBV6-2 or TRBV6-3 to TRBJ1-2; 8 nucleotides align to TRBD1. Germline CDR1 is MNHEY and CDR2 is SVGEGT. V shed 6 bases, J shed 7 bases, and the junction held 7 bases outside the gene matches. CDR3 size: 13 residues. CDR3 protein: CASSDRGGGGYTF. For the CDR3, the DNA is TGTGCCAGCAGCGACAGGGGTGGAGGTGGCTACACCTTC.

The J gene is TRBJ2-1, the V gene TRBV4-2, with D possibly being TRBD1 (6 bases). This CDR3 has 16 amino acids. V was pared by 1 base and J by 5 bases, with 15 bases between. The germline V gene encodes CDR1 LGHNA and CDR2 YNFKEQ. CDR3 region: CASSQVLDSEDNEQFF. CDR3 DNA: TGTGCCAGCAGCCAAGTGTTGGACAGCGAAGACAATGAGCAGTTCTTC.

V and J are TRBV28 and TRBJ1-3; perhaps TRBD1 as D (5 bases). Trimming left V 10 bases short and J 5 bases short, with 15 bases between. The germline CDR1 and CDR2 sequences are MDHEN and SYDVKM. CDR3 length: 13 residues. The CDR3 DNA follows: TGTGCCACCCGGCAGGGCCATAGAAACACCATATATTTT. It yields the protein CATRQGHRNTIYF.

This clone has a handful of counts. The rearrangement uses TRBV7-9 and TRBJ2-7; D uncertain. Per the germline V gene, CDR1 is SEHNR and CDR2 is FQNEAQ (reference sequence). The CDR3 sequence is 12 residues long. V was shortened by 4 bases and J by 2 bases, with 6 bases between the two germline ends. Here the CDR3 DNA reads TGTGCCAGCAGCTACTATGCCTACGAGCAGTACTTC. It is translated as CASSYYAYEQYF.

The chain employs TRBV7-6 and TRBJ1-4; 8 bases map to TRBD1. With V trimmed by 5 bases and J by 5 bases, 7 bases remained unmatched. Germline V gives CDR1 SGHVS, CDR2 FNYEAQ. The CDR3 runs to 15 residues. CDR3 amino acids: CASSQIDRGNEKLFF. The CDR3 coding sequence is TGTGCCAGCAGCCAGATAGACAGGGGCAATGAAAAACTGTTTTTT. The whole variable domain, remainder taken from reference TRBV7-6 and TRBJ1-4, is GAGVSQSPRYKVTKRGQDVALRCDPISGHVSLYWYRQALGQGPEFLTYFNYEAQQDKSGLPNDRFSAERPEGSISTLTIQRTEQRDSAMYRCASSQIDRGNEKLFFGSGTQLSVL.

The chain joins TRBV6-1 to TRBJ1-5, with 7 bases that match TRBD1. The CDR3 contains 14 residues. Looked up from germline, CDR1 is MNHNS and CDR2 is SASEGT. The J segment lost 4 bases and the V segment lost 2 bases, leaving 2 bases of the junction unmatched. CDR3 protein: CASSETGENQPQHF. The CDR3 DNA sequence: TGTGCCAGCAGTGAAACAGGGGAGAATCAGCCCCAGCATTTT.

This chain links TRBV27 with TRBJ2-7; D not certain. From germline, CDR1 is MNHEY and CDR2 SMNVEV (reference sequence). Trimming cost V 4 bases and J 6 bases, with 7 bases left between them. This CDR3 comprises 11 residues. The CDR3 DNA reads TGTGCCAGCAGTTCGGGTGGCGAGCAGTACTTC. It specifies CASSSGGEQYF.

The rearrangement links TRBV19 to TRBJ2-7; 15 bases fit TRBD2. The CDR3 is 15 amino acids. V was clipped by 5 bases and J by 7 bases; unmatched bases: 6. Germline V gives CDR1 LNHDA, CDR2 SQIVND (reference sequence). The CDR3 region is CASSPRTSGGGEQYF. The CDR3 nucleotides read TGTGCCAGTAGTCCCCGGACTAGCGGGGGGGGTGAGCAGTACTTC.

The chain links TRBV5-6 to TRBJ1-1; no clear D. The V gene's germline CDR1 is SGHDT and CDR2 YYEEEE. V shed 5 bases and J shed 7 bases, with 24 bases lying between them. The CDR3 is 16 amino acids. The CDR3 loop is CASSRKDPGPGFEAFF. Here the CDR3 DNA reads TGTGCCAGCAGTCGAAAGGACCCCGGACCGGGGTTTGAAGCTTTCTTT.

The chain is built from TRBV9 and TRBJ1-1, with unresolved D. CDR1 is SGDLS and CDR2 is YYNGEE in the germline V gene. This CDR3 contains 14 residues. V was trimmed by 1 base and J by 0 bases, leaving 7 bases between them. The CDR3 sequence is CASSVNLLNTEAFF. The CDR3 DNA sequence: TGTGCCAGCAGCGTAAACTTACTGAACACTGAAGCTTTCTTT.

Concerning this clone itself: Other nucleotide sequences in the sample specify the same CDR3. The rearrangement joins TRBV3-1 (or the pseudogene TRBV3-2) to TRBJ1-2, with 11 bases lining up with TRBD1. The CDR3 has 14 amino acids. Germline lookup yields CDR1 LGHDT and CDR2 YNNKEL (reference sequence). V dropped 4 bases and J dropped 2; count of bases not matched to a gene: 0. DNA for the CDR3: TGTGCCAGCAGCCGGGACAGGGGGAACTATGGCTACACCTTC. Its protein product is CASSRDRGNYGYTF.